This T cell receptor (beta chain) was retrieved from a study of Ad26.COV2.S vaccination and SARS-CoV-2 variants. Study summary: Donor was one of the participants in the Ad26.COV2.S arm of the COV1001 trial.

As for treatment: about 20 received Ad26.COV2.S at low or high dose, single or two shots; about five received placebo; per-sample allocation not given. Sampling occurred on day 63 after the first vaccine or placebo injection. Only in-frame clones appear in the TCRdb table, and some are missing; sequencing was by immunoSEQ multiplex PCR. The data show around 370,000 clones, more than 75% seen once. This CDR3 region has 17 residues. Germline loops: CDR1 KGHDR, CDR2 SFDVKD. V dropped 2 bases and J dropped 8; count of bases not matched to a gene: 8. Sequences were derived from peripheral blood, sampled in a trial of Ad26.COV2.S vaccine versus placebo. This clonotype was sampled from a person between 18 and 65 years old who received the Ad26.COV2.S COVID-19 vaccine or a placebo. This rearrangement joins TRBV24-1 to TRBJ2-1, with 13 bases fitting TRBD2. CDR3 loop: CATSDWTSGSRVDEQFF. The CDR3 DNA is TGTGCCACCAGTGATTGGACTAGCGGGAGTAGGGTGGATGAGCAGTTCTTC.